This T cell receptor beta chain was retrieved from a study of OX40 agonist ivuxolimab in advanced cancers. As for the study in general: Ivuxolimab, an agonist antibody against OX40 (CD134), was given to patients.

Libraries were prepared by immunoSEQ multiplex PCR; TCRdb keeps only in-frame clonotypes and omits some of them. Here the sample spans 20,000 to 25,000 clones, around 87% being singletons. The study, taken as a whole, reports: More expanded clones were seen, on average, in CD8+ T cells than in CD4+. Determination of antigen specificity was not performed for the expanded peripheral T cells.

Comments on this clone: The antigen is not known.

The V gene's germline CDR1 is LGHNA and CDR2 YSLEER. The CDR3 has 15 amino acids. V was clipped by 4 bases and J by 4 bases; unmatched bases: 6. The sample here was CD4+ or CD8+ T cells sorted from blood, taken in a trial of the OX40 agonist ivuxolimab. The receptor was derived from an adult with an advanced solid tumor such as melanoma, head and neck, liver or kidney cancer. The gene calls are TRBV4-3 and TRBJ2-2, with 7 bases that match TRBD2. The CDR3 DNA follows: TGCGCCAGCAGCCCCTCTTGGGGGGGCACCGGGGAGCTGTTTTTT. This codes for CASSPSWGGTGELFF.